This T cell receptor beta chain originates from a study of naive and memory T cell subsets. General study results and limits: Clonotypes are single alpha or beta chains, not paired receptors. In naive cells, over 95% of TCR sequences were seen only once.

Both TRBC1 and TRBC2 were covered by a beta constant-region primer of two equimolar oligonucleotides. Using its own MiXCR run on the UMI-ligation and nested PCR reads, TCRdb lists one record per CDR3 protein. The profile shows about 150,000 distinct CDR3 sequences, about a sixth of them singletons. This clonotype has just a few counts. The antigen is undetermined. Overnight CMV lysate stimulation of fresh PBMCs defined donor CMV status by CD4+ IFNgamma. Material for sequencing was naive CD4+ T cells from blood. This clonotype originated in a human donor in good health.

CDR3: CAISRLAAGTDTQYF. As DNA, the CDR3 is TGTGCCATCTCAAGACTAGCGGCGGGCACAGATACGCAGTATTTT. The chain is built from TRBV6-1 and TRBJ2-3; 9 bases line up with TRBD2. The CDR3 loop spans 15 amino acids. V shed 10 bases and J 1 base; nucleotides not matched to a gene: 9. Germline CDR1 MNHNS, CDR2 SASEGT.